The 31 T cell receptor beta chains in this list originate from one sample, sequenced in a study of CD8 T cells in Susac syndrome. Random-hexamer reverse transcription was applied to roughly 0.45 to 1 ug RNA. MiXCR, run by TCRdb on the immunoSEQ multiplex PCR reads, gives a single entry per CDR3 protein. The table lists 250,000 or so distinct CDR3 sequences, approximately 92% of them singletons. The sequencing sample was made of CD4+ T cells from PBMCs. The receptor source for this set is a human donor with multiple sclerosis.

This clonotype is a singleton in its sample. The genes are TRBV28 and TRBJ2-1; 9 nucleotides line up with TRBD1. The CDR3 runs 14 residues. Per the germline V gene, CDR1 is MDHEN and CDR2 is SYDVKM. Losses at the gene ends were 5 bases for V and 7 bases for J; bases not matched to a gene: 6. Here the CDR3 DNA reads TGTGCCAGCAGTCCAGCCGGGACAGGGAATGAGCAGTTCTTC. It yields the protein CASSPAGTGNEQFF.

V gene TRBV28 combines with J gene TRBJ1-6; possibly TRBD1 for D (6 bases). Trimming removed 7 bases at V and 7 bases at J, with 17 bases between. CDR1 and CDR2 (germline): MDHEN, SYDVKM. The CDR3 is 15 residues long. The CDR3 is CASKGGGLRNSPLHF. The CDR3 DNA reads as TGTGCCAGCAAGGGCGGGGGCTTAAGGAATTCACCCCTCCACTTT. The variable domain in full, with the rest retrieved from reference TRBV28 and TRBJ1-6, is DVKVTQSSRYLVKRTGEKVFLECVQDMDHENMFWYRQDPGLGLRLIYFSYDVKMKEKGDIPEGYSVSREKKERFSLILESASTNQTSMYLCASKGGGLRNSPLHFGNGTRLTVT.

The V gene is TRBV5-6, the J gene TRBJ1-2; D may be TRBD1 (5 bases). Germline V lookup: CDR1 SGHDT, CDR2 YYEEEE. The CDR3 covers 15 residues. V lost 3 bases to trimming and J lost 3 bases, with 15 bases between them. In DNA form, the CDR3 reads TGTGCCAGCAGCTCCACAGGTCAATGGGACTATGGCTACACCTTC. Amino acid sequence: CASSSTGQWDYGYTF.

This clonotype was counted a few times. The chain combines TRBV19 with TRBJ2-3; TRBD2 might be the D (5 bases). Trimming cost V 5 bases and J 4 bases, with 7 bases left between them. The germline V gene encodes CDR1 LNHDA and CDR2 SQIVND (reference sequence). The CDR3 is made up of 12 amino acids. CDR3 amino acids: CASSRGADTQYF. CDR3 nucleotides: TGTGCCAGTAGTCGGGGAGCAGATACGCAGTATTTT.

V usage is TRBV19 and J usage is TRBJ1-4; D possibly corresponds to TRBD1 (6 bases). The CDR3 spans 15 residues. V shed 7 bases and J shed 1 base, with 13 bases lying between them. Germline CDR1 is LNHDA and CDR2 is SQIVND (reference sequence). The CDR3 sequence is CASNLPTGTNEKLFF. CDR3 DNA sequence: TGTGCCAGTAACCTCCCGACAGGAACTAATGAAAAACTGTTTTTT. Full variable domain (rest looked up from reference TRBV19 and TRBJ1-4): DGGITQSPKYLFRKEGQNVTLSCEQNLNHDAMYWYRQDPGQGLRLIYYSQIVNDFQKGDIAEGYSVSREKKESFPLTVTSAQKNPTAFYLCASNLPTGTNEKLFFGSGTQLSVL.

The genes are TRBV7-2 and TRBJ2-5; D is perhaps TRBD1 (5 bases). The V gene's germline CDR1 is SGHTA and CDR2 FQGNSA. V was pared by 4 bases and J by 2 bases, with 14 bases between. The CDR3 extends over 15 amino acids. DNA of the CDR3: TGTGCCAGCAGCTCATACAGAGGACAACAAGAGACCCAGTACTTC. Protein: CASSSYRGQQETQYF.

The chain uses TRBV25-1 and TRBJ2-5; TRBD2 might be the D (5 bases). Germline CDR1 and CDR2: MGHDK and SYGVNS. This CDR3 contains 13 residues. V shed 4 bases and J shed 5 bases, with 11 bases lying between them. The CDR3 spells CASSVPGRETQYF. In DNA, the CDR3 is TGTGCCAGCAGTGTACCGGGAAGGGAGACCCAGTACTTC.

A note on this clonotype: Its ends do not fully match the called genes, so a read error is possible. This chain uses TRBV9 with TRBJ1-1; TRBD1 might be the D (6 bases). Germline CDR1 is SGDLS and CDR2 is YYNGEE. This CDR3 has 14 residues. CDR3 in amino acids: CASSLRGKNAEAFF. CDR3 sequence (DNA): TGTGCCAGCAGCCTCAGGGGAAAGAACGCTGAAGCTTTCTTT.

The gene calls are TRBV11-2 and TRBJ2-1; TRBD1 might be the D (6 bases). V shed 5 bases and J shed 8 bases, with 13 bases lying between them. The CDR3 totals 13 residues. CDR1 SGHAT and CDR2 FQNNGV come from the germline V gene. The CDR3 protein is CASSRGQSYEQFF. Here the CDR3 DNA reads TGTGCCAGCAGCCGGGGACAATCCTATGAGCAGTTCTTC.

The chain links TRBV7-6 to TRBJ1-5; D uncertain. This CDR3 is 12 amino acids long. V was shortened by 4 bases and J by 4 bases, with 5 bases between the two germline ends. Per the germline V gene, CDR1 is SGHVS and CDR2 is FNYEAQ. DNA for the CDR3: TGTGCCAGCAGCTCTTGGAATCAGCCCCAGCATTTT. Protein sequence: CASSSWNQPQHF.

The chain carries TRBV5-1 and TRBJ1-1; a possible D gene is TRBD1 (6 bases). Germline CDR1 SGHRS, CDR2 YFSETQ. CDR3 size: 15 residues. V shed 3 bases and J shed 4 bases, with 16 bases lying between them. The CDR3 region is CASSWLGARGTEAFF. The CDR3 DNA reads TGCGCCAGCAGCTGGCTGGGGGCGCGAGGCACTGAAGCTTTCTTT.

V and J are TRBV4-2 and TRBJ2-7; tentatively, D is TRBD1 or TRBD2 (5 bases each). Germline V lookup: CDR1 LGHNA, CDR2 YNFKEQ. The germline V and J ends were trimmed by 1 base and 5 bases, with 12 bases remaining between them. This CDR3 has 14 residues. In nucleotides, the CDR3 is TGTGCCAGCAGCCAAGGTTCCCGAGGGGACGAGCAGTACGTC. It codes for CASSQGSRGDEQYV.

The chain links TRBV7-9 to TRBJ2-1; 10 bases line up with TRBD2. This CDR3 has 15 amino acids. V gave up 7 bases and J gave up 9 bases; unmatched junction bases: 12. CDR1 and CDR2 from the germline V gene are SEHNR and FQNEAQ (reference sequence). CDR3 coding DNA: TGTGCCAGCATCCTTGGGCCGGGACTAGCGTTTGAGCAGTTCTTC. It translates to CASILGPGLAFEQFF.

The genes are TRBV20-1 and TRBJ1-5, with TRBD1 as a possible D gene (5 bases). Per germline, CDR1 DFQATT and CDR2 SNEGSKA (reference sequence). V dropped 6 bases and J dropped 5 bases, with 17 bases sitting between them. This CDR3 has 14 residues. CDR3 sequence reads: CSASQGYRDQPQHF. In nucleotides, the CDR3 is TGCAGTGCGTCCCAGGGTTATCGGGATCAGCCCCAGCATTTT.

The DNA of the CDR3 is TGTGCCAGCTCACCGACCCCAACAGATACCTACGAGCAGTACTTC. Protein: CASSPTPTDTYEQYF. This sequence joins TRBV18 and TRBJ2-7; no clear D. Trimming shortened V by 3 bases and J by 2 bases, and 14 bases separated the two germline ends. This CDR3 has 15 amino acids. The germline gives CDR1 KGHSH, CDR2 LQKENI.

The chain combines TRBV6-5 with TRBJ1-4, with TRBD1 identical over 8 bases. Looked up from germline, CDR1 is MNHEY and CDR2 is SVGAGI. This CDR3 is 15 amino acids long. V lost 5 bases to trimming and J lost 0 bases; unmatched junction nucleotides: 2. CDR3 residues: CASSVQGATNEKLFF. The DNA of the CDR3 is TGTGCCAGCAGTGTACAGGGGGCAACTAATGAAAAACTGTTTTTT.

V is TRBV6-5 and J is TRBJ2-1; no definite D call. CDR1 is MNHEY, CDR2 SVGAGI, per germline. CDR3 length equals 11 residues. V was trimmed by 7 bases and J by 5 bases, leaving 6 bases between them. In nucleotides, the CDR3 is TGTGCCAGCACCAGGCACAATGAGCAGTTCTTC. Protein product: CASTRHNEQFF.

This sequence joins TRBV28 and TRBJ1-5; D is ambiguous. This CDR3 comprises 15 residues. Germline CDR1 reads MDHEN; CDR2 reads SYDVKM. The V and J ends lost 6 bases and 1 base respectively, with 13 bases between them. Here the CDR3 reads CASSLTSNSNQPQHF. In DNA form, the CDR3 reads TGTGCCAGCAGCCTCACCTCAAACAGCAATCAGCCCCAGCATTTT.

The chain employs TRBV20-1 and TRBJ1-3; 8 bases match TRBD1. J was trimmed by 2 bases and V by 5 bases; bases with no gene match: 8. The length of the CDR3 is 15 residues. Germline V gene sequence: CDR1 DFQATT, CDR2 SNEGSKA (reference sequence). CDR3 region: CSADVQGAPGNTIYF. The DNA of the CDR3 is TGCAGTGCTGATGTGCAGGGGGCACCTGGAAACACCATATATTTT.

The chain is built from TRBV11-2 and TRBJ1-5, with TRBD1 matching 7 bases. V was pared by 5 bases and J by 2 bases, with 3 bases of the junction left unmatched. Germline-derived CDR1 and CDR2 are SGHAT and FQNNGV. This CDR3 region has 14 residues. CDR3 in DNA: TGTGCCAGCAGCACAGGGGTTGGCAATCAGCCCCAGCATTTT. This sequence encodes CASSTGVGNQPQHF.

The chain recombines TRBV19 with TRBJ2-5; the match to TRBD1 covers 10 bases. J lost 5 bases, V lost 5 bases, and 5 bases had no gene match. Germline V lookup: CDR1 LNHDA, CDR2 SQIVND (reference sequence). The CDR3 runs to 14 residues. The CDR3 reads CASSPGQGWETQYF. In DNA, the CDR3 is TGTGCCAGTAGTCCGGGACAGGGGTGGGAGACCCAGTACTTC.

The genes are TRBV7-9 and TRBJ2-7; weak D call: TRBD1 (5 bases). The CDR3 sequence is 14 residues long. V was cut by 1 base and J by 2 bases, with 9 bases left in between. The germline V gene has CDR1 SEHNR and CDR2 FQNEAQ (reference sequence). The CDR3 nucleotides read TGTGCCAGCAGCTTAGAGGGGCTCCCCTACGAGCAGTACGTC. It translates to CASSLEGLPYEQYV.

The chain carries TRBV5-1 and TRBJ2-2; D is undetermined. This CDR3 comprises 16 residues. The germline CDR1 and CDR2 sequences are SGHRS and YFSETQ. Between the trimmed V and J ends, which lost 4 bases and 1 base, there was a span of 14 bases. CDR3 DNA: TGCGCCAGCAGCCCTAAATCAGACATGAACACCGGGGAGCTGTTTTTT. Residues: CASSPKSDMNTGELFF.

V is TRBV7-9 and J is TRBJ2-3, with unresolved D. CDR3 size: 14 residues. The germline gives CDR1 SEHNR, CDR2 FQNEAQ (reference sequence). V lost 3 bases and J 0 bases, leaving 7 bases between the germline ends. CDR3 sequence: CASSLSLSTDTQYF. DNA for the CDR3: TGTGCCAGCAGCTTGTCCCTTAGCACAGATACGCAGTATTTT.

This chain uses TRBV24-1 with TRBJ2-3; D gene unclear. Trimming stripped 10 bases from V and 0 bases from J, with 10 bases between. This CDR3 is 13 amino acids long. Germline CDR1 and CDR2: KGHDR and SFDVKD. The CDR3 reads CATGVGSTDTQYF. The CDR3 DNA follows: TGTGCCACGGGTGTTGGCAGCACAGATACGCAGTATTTT.

The V call is TRBV11-3, the J call TRBJ2-2; D is unresolved. There are 16 residues in the CDR3. CDR1 is SGHNT, CDR2 YENEEA, per germline. Deletions cut 2 bases from V and 5 bases from J, with 15 bases between. For the CDR3, the DNA is TGTGCCAGCAGCTTACGATTAGAACAGTATACCGGGGAGCTGTTTTTT. It specifies CASSLRLEQYTGELFF.

The chain carries TRBV2 and TRBJ1-2; no definite D call. Germline V CDR1 and CDR2: SNHLY, FYNNEI. Trimming shortened V by 3 bases and J by 4 bases, and 9 bases separated the two germline ends. There are 13 residues in the CDR3. This CDR3 reads CASSDIFAYGYTF. The DNA for the CDR3 is TGTGCCAGCAGTGACATCTTTGCCTATGGCTACACCTTC.

The CDR3 sequence is CASSLVGIGVETQYF. The CDR3 DNA sequence: TGTGCCAGCAGCTTAGTAGGAATAGGGGTAGAGACCCAGTACTTC. The chain carries TRBV7-8 and TRBJ2-5; perhaps TRBD1 as D (5 bases). Trimming took off 1 base at V and 4 bases at J, with 13 bases between the two ends. This CDR3 has 15 amino acids. Per the germline V gene, CDR1 is SGHVS and CDR2 is FQNEAQ.

The chain links TRBV6-4 to TRBJ2-1; 10 bases match TRBD2. Losses at the gene ends were 5 bases for V and 9 bases for J; bases not matched to a gene: 10. The germline V gene has CDR1 MRHNA and CDR2 SNTAGT. The CDR3 sequence is 15 residues long. The CDR3 DNA reads TGTGCCAGCAGTAGGGTATCTAGCGGGAGTAGTGAGCAGTTCTTC. Translating gives CASSRVSSGSSEQFF.

This clonotype has just one count. This rearrangement joins TRBV20-1 to TRBJ2-2; TRBD2 matches 12 bases. CDR1 and CDR2 (germline): DFQATT, SNEGSKA (reference sequence). The CDR3 extends over 14 amino acids. J lost 6 bases, V lost 5 bases, and 4 bases had no gene match. The CDR3 sequence: CSAGLAGPPGELFF. CDR3 coding DNA: TGCAGTGCTGGACTAGCGGGGCCCCCCGGGGAGCTGTTTTTT.

The chain carries TRBV6-6 and TRBJ2-7; D unclear. V shed 4 bases and J shed 2 bases, with 12 bases lying between them. CDR1 is MNHNY and CDR2 is SVGAGI in the germline V gene (reference sequence). CDR3 length: 14 residues. DNA for the CDR3: TGTGCCAGCAGTTCGGGTAGCCGAACCTACGAGCAGTACGTC. Its protein product is CASSSGSRTYEQYV.